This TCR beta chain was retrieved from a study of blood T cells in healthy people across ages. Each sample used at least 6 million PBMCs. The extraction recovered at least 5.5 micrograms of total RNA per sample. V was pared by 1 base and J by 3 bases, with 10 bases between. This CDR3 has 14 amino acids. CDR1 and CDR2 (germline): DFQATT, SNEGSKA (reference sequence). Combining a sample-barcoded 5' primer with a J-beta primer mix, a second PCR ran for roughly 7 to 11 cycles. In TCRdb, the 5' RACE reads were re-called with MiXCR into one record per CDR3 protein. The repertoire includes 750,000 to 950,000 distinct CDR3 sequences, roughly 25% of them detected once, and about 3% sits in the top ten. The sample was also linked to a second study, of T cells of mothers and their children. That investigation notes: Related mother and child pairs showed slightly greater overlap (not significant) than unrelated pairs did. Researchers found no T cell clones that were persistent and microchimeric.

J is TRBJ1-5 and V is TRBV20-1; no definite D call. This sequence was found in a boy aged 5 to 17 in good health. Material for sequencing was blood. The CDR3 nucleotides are TGCAGTGCTAGAGCGGGAGGGTACAATCAGCCCCAGCATTTT. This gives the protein CSARAGGYNQPQHF.